Listed below are T cell receptor beta chains from one sample, sequenced in a study of technical replicates of blood from several donors. Repertoires were generated with immunoSEQ multiplex PCR, while TCRdb's copy carries only in-frame clones and drops some. This table holds about 56,000 clones, 90% to 95% found once. The sequencing sample was made of PBMCs. These receptors came from a human donor in good health. Some clones in this sample may be carry-over from other donors' samples. Each CDR3 is given with its conserved first and last residue. The order of the fields is V gene, D gene, clone size, J gene, CDR3 protein, CDR3 DNA. A D gene is named only where the DNA matches it firmly. Clone size is not always given. Where it is, it says once, few, many or a class for expanded clones.

TRBV21-1	NA	NA	TRBJ2-7	CASPYFSPYEQYF	TGTGCCAGCCCGTACTTTTCCCCCTACGAGCAGTACTTC
TRBV2	NA	NA	TRBJ1-2	CASSGTAYYGYTF	TGTGCCAGCAGCGGCACAGCATACTATGGCTACACCTTC
TRBV5-5	TRBD1	NA	TRBJ1-1	CASSSRTGLNTEAFF	TGTGCCAGCAGCTCCAGGACAGGTCTGAACACTGAAGCTTTCTTT
TRBV4-1	TRBD1	NA	TRBJ1-5	CASSGSGTGVQPQHF	TGCGCCAGCAGCGGGTCCGGGACAGGGGTCCAGCCCCAGCATTTT
TRBV15	NA	NA	TRBJ1-1	CATSRATGKTEAFF	TGTGCCACCAGCAGAGCGACAGGAAAAACTGAAGCTTTCTTT
TRBV6-6	TRBD2	NA	TRBJ2-3	CASSLTSGTSDTQYF	TGTGCCAGCAGTCTGACTAGCGGGACCTCAGATACGCAGTATTTT
TRBV4-1	NA	NA	TRBJ1-6	CASSPFPSSYNSPLHF	TGCGCCAGCAGCCCCTTCCCGAGCTCCTATAATTCACCCCTCCACTTT
TRBV15	TRBD1	NA	TRBJ2-5	CATSSRQGPQETQYF	TGTGCCACCAGCAGTCGACAGGGACCCCAAGAGACCCAGTACTTC
TRBV7-8	NA	NA	TRBJ2-5	CASSLVGGETQYF	TGTGCCAGCAGCTTAGTAGGGGGAGAGACCCAGTACTTC
TRBV5-1	NA	NA	TRBJ2-7	CASSPGRNRDYEQYF	TGCGCCAGCAGCCCCGGGAGGAACAGGGACTACGAGCAGTACTTC
TRBV7-2	TRBD2	NA	TRBJ2-5	CASSLGTSRETQYF	TGTGCCAGCAGCTTAGGGACTAGCAGAGAGACCCAGTACTTC
TRBV7-2	NA	once	TRBJ2-2	CASRQVRGGATNTGELFF	TGTGCCAGCAGGCAGGTAAGGGGGGGTGCTACGAACACCGGGGAGCTGTTTTTT
TRBV10-3	NA	NA	TRBJ2-2	CAINDGGIRELFF	TGTGCCATCAACGATGGAGGGATCCGGGAGCTGTTTTTT
TRBV7-6	TRBD2	NA	TRBJ2-7	CASSLGGLAAVEQYF	TGTGCCAGCAGCTTAGGGGGACTAGCGGCAGTGGAGCAGTACTTC
TRBV7-2	NA	NA	TRBJ1-1	CASSFGQANTEAFF	TGTGCCAGCAGCTTTGGCCAGGCGAACACTGAAGCTTTCTTT
TRBV9	TRBD1	NA	TRBJ2-5	CASSRQGGFLGETQYF	TGTGCCAGCAGCCGACAGGGTGGATTTCTGGGGGAGACCCAGTACTTC
TRBV11-1	NA	NA	TRBJ1-6	CASSLVDRDKRGSPLHF	TGTGCCAGCAGCTTAGTCGATCGGGACAAAAGAGGGTCACCCCTCCACTTT
TRBV6-5	TRBD1	NA	TRBJ1-1	CASSYTTGTEAFF	TGTGCCAGCAGTTACACGACAGGGACCGAAGCTTTCTTT
TRBV7-9	NA	NA	TRBJ1-2	CASRKLGVGYTF	TGTGCCAGCAGAAAATTAGGGGTAGGCTACACCTTC
TRBV4-1	NA	NA	TRBJ1-5	CASSPGQNNQPQHF	TGCGCCAGCAGCCCTGGACAGAACAATCAGCCCCAGCATTTT
TRBV7-9	NA	NA	TRBJ1-4	CASTTEAALWEKLFF	TGTGCCAGCACCACCGAGGCCGCTTTATGGGAAAAACTGTTTTTT
TRBV11-2	TRBD1	NA	TRBJ2-2	CASSLEGQGIGELFF	TGTGCCAGCAGCTTAGAGGGACAGGGAATCGGGGAGCTGTTTTTT
TRBV7-2	TRBD2	NA	TRBJ2-7	CASSLGSFASGGYEQYF	TGTGCCAGCAGCTTAGGATCGTTCGCTAGCGGGGGCTACGAGCAGTACTTC
TRBV6-6	NA	NA	TRBJ2-7	CASSYPRSGVVYEQYF	TGTGCCAGCAGTTACCCCCGCTCGGGAGTGGTCTACGAGCAGTACTTC
TRBV7-7	NA	NA	TRBJ2-5	CASSPGHSQETQYF	TGTGCCAGCAGCCCAGGACATTCCCAAGAGACCCAGTACTTC
TRBV4-1	NA	NA	TRBJ2-3	CASSQMTSMPDTQYF	TGCGCCAGCAGCCAGATGACTAGTATGCCAGATACGCAGTATTTT
TRBV2	NA	NA	TRBJ1-1	CASSEARGNAEAFF	TGTGCCAGCAGTGAAGCGCGGGGGAACGCTGAAGCTTTCTTT
TRBV10-3	TRBD1	NA	TRBJ1-6	CAISRGLGQGGSPLHF	TGTGCCATCAGCCGAGGTCTGGGACAGGGAGGTTCACCCCTCCACTTT
TRBV4-3	TRBD1	NA	TRBJ1-1	CASIKTRDRVMNTEAFF	TGCGCCAGCATCAAGACCAGGGACAGGGTTATGAACACTGAAGCTTTCTTT
TRBV11-2	TRBD2	NA	TRBJ2-1	CASVSAGGPNEQFF	TGTGCCAGCGTCTCAGCGGGGGGGCCGAATGAGCAGTTCTTC
TRBV27	NA	NA	TRBJ1-1	CATAEVRLGGTEAFF	TGTGCCACCGCGGAGGTAAGGCTGGGAGGCACTGAAGCTTTCTTT
TRBV13	TRBD1	NA	TRBJ1-1	CASSLQQGATEAFF	TGTGCCAGCAGCTTACAACAGGGGGCCACTGAAGCTTTCTTT
TRBV6-5	TRBD2	NA	TRBJ2-3	CASSFGTSETDTQYF	TGTGCCAGCAGTTTCGGGACTAGCGAGACAGATACGCAGTATTTT
TRBV30	TRBD1	NA	TRBJ2-7	CAWRRDRGYEQYF	TGTGCCTGGAGGAGGGACAGAGGCTACGAGCAGTACTTC
TRBV1	NA	NA	TRBJ2-2	CTSSPRPTNTGELFF	TGCACCAGCAGCCCTAGGCCTACCAACACCGGGGAGCTGTTTTTT
TRBV6-1	NA	NA	TRBJ2-6	CASSEDRLSSGANVLTF	TGTGCCAGCAGTGAAGACAGGTTAAGCTCTGGGGCCAACGTCCTGACTTTC
TRBV7-2	NA	few	TRBJ2-7	CASSKDFTYEQYF	TGTGCCAGCAGCAAAGACTTCACCTACGAGCAGTACTTC
TRBV7-8	TRBD2	NA	TRBJ2-5	CASSLGEGTQYF	TGTGCCAGCAGCTTAGGGGAGGGGACCCAGTACTTC
TRBV6-5	TRBD2	NA	TRBJ2-1	CASSLTSGTDNEQFF	TGTGCCAGCAGTTTAACTAGCGGGACGGACAATGAGCAGTTCTTC
TRBV2	NA	NA	TRBJ1-1	CASSKEQGANTEAFF	TGTGCCAGCAGTAAAGAACAGGGAGCGAACACTGAAGCTTTCTTT
TRBV20-1	NA	NA	TRBJ2-3	CSVAQDTQYF	TGCAGTGTAGCGCAAGATACGCAGTATTTT